Below, 26 T cell receptor beta chains from the same sample are listed, as sequenced in a study of cytomegalovirus exposure and HLA in healthy donors. The method was immunoSEQ multiplex PCR; TCRdb's version includes in-frame clones alone and lacks a portion of them. The data hold around 140,000 clones, with roughly 89% observed a single time. The sequenced sample was PBMCs. The receptors here all came from a man aged 18 to 29 in good health and CMV-seropositive.

This clone showed up just a few times. V gene TRBV13 combines with J gene TRBJ1-5; 8 bases map to TRBD1. The germline CDR1 and CDR2 sequences are PRHDT and FYEKMQ (reference sequence). The CDR3 has 15 residues. Germline trimming cut 5 bases from V and 7 bases from J; bases unmatched to any gene: 10. This CDR3 is CASSVGSGGSQPQHF. The CDR3 DNA reads TGTGCCAGCAGCGTCGGATCAGGGGGCAGCCAGCCCCAGCATTTT.

This sequence joins TRBV7-2 and TRBJ2-3; maybe TRBD2 (5 bases). CDR3 length equals 14 residues. Trimming took 3 bases from V and 3 from J, leaving 10 bases between them. Germline-derived CDR1 and CDR2 are SGHTA and FQGNSA. The CDR3 region has the DNA TGTGCCAGCAGCTTGGGAGTTAGGACAGATACGCAGTATTTT. Its protein product is CASSLGVRTDTQYF.

This sequence joins TRBV11-1 and TRBJ1-1; 9 nucleotides agree with TRBD1. V gave up 3 bases and J gave up 1 base; unmatched junction bases: 12. The CDR3 totals 18 residues. Germline V CDR1 and CDR2: SGHAT, FQDESV (reference sequence). The CDR3 DNA is TGTGCCAGCAGCTTCAACAGGGGGCCCCTCCATGAGAACACTGAAGCTTTCTTT. It yields the protein CASSFNRGPLHENTEAFF.

The CDR3 DNA reads as TGTGCCAGCAGTTCTCAGGGGGATTATGGCTACACCTTC. Protein: CASSSQGDYGYTF. The V call is TRBV6-6, the J call TRBJ1-2; 7 bases fit TRBD1. J gave up 5 bases and V 4 bases, and 4 bases lay outside the gene matches. This CDR3 region has 13 residues. Germline V gene lookup returns CDR1 MNHNY and CDR2 SVGAGI (reference sequence).

The rearrangement uses TRBV18 and TRBJ2-7; possible D gene TRBD2, 6 bases. Trimming took off 6 bases at V and 5 bases at J, with 14 bases between the two ends. Germline CDR1 and CDR2: KGHSH and LQKENI. The CDR3 covers 13 residues. This CDR3 is CASSPREAHEQYF. Written as DNA, the CDR3 is TGTGCCAGCTCCCCAAGGGAGGCCCACGAGCAGTACTTC.

V gene TRBV19 combines with J gene TRBJ2-4, with D maybe TRBD1 (6 bases). CDR1 is LNHDA and CDR2 is SQIVND in the germline V gene (reference sequence). Trimming left V 1 base short and J 7 bases short, with 8 bases between. This CDR3 contains 13 residues. As DNA, the CDR3 is TGTGCCAGTAGTATAGCAGGGGCGAACATTCAGTACTTC. It encodes CASSIAGANIQYF.

J is TRBJ2-7 and V is TRBV9; tentatively, D is TRBD1 (5 bases). Germline V gene lookup returns CDR1 SGDLS and CDR2 YYNGEE. V was shortened by 0 bases and J by 2 bases, with 9 bases between the two germline ends. This CDR3 contains 14 residues. Written as DNA, the CDR3 is TGTGCCAGCAGCGTAGGGCAGGGCACCTACGAGCAGTACTTC. Translated, it gives CASSVGQGTYEQYF.

The chain joins TRBV5-1 to TRBJ1-2, with 7 bases matching TRBD1. Germline CDR1 and CDR2: SGHRS and YFSETQ. CDR3 length: 15 amino acids. Trimming cost V 3 bases and J 7 bases; bases outside gene matches: 12. The CDR3 DNA reads TGCGCCAGCAGCTCAAGCCCGGACAGGTCGGGTGGCTACACCTTC. It specifies CASSSSPDRSGGYTF.

The rearrangement joins TRBV6-1 to TRBJ2-2; a possible D gene is TRBD1 (7 bases). CDR3 size: 14 residues. Germline CDR1 MNHNS, CDR2 SASEGT. V was cut by 5 bases and J by 4 bases, with 11 bases left in between. The CDR3 DNA reads TGTGCCAGCAGTCGACAGGGAGGCACCGGGGAGCTGTTTTTT. Protein product: CASSRQGGTGELFF.

V usage is TRBV29-1 and J usage is TRBJ2-1, with D possibly matching TRBD2 (6 bases). Germline assignment: CDR1 SQVTM and CDR2 ANQGSEA. The CDR3 spans 14 residues. The ends were cut back, 3 bases at V and 7 bases at J, with 16 bases in the middle. CDR3 sequence: CSVDSIGSGNEQFF. In DNA, the CDR3 is TGCAGCGTTGATTCTATCGGGAGTGGGAATGAGCAGTTCTTC.

The chain carries TRBV18 and TRBJ1-4; possibly TRBD1 for D (5 bases). Germline CDR1 and CDR2: KGHSH and LQKENI. Trimming left V 9 bases short and J 14 bases short, with 22 bases between. This CDR3 has 13 amino acids. CDR3 sequence: CASSHVDDSYLFF. The CDR3 DNA reads TGTGCCAGTTCTCATGTCGACGACAGTTATCTGTTTTTT.

The V gene is TRBV27, the J gene TRBJ2-7; 12 bases fit TRBD2. Germline V CDR1 and CDR2: MNHEY, SMNVEV (reference sequence). The CDR3 is made up of 14 amino acids. Trimming at V came to 3 bases and at J to 4 bases, leaving 1 base not matched to a gene. CDR3 sequence: CASSFGLAGYEQYF. For the CDR3, the DNA is TGTGCCAGCAGTTTTGGACTAGCGGGGTACGAGCAGTACTTC.

V usage is TRBV19 and J usage is TRBJ2-1; 7 bases fit TRBD2. Losses at the gene ends were 7 bases for V and 6 bases for J; bases not matched to a gene: 12. Germline lookup yields CDR1 LNHDA and CDR2 SQIVND (reference sequence). The CDR3 spans 15 residues. The CDR3 spells CASILGEGPVNEQFF. CDR3 bases: TGTGCCAGTATCCTCGGGGAGGGTCCGGTCAATGAGCAGTTCTTC.

V is TRBV7-3 and J is TRBJ1-5, with 8 bases fitting TRBD1. The germline gives CDR1 SGHTA, CDR2 FQGTGA. The CDR3 consists of 18 residues. V lost 5 bases, J lost 3 bases, and 15 bases stayed unmatched. CDR3 loop: CASSPMAGQGAHNQPQHF. The CDR3 DNA sequence: TGTGCCAGCAGCCCGATGGCGGGGCAGGGGGCCCACAATCAGCCCCAGCATTTT.

The chain is built from TRBV5-1 and TRBJ2-3; 12 nucleotides align to TRBD2. Germline V gene lookup returns CDR1 SGHRS and CDR2 YFSETQ. CDR3 length: 16 residues. With V trimmed by 3 bases and J by 5 bases, 7 bases remained unmatched. The DNA for the CDR3 is TGCGCCAGCAGCTCACTAGCGGGGGGATTAGGAGATACGCAGTATTTT. This codes for CASSSLAGGLGDTQYF. The variable domain in full, with the rest retrieved from reference TRBV5-1 and TRBJ2-3, is KAGVTQTPRYLIKTRGQQVTLSCSPISGHRSVSWYQQTPGQGLQFLFEYFSETQRNKGNFPGRFSGRQFSNSRSEMNVSTLELGDSALYLCASSSLAGGLGDTQYFGPGTRLTVL.

This clone was counted a few times. The chain joins TRBV6-5 to TRBJ1-5; TRBD1 matches 7 bases. The CDR3 runs to 14 residues. V dropped 5 bases and J dropped 4; count of bases not matched to a gene: 5. Germline loops: CDR1 MNHEY, CDR2 SVGAGI. The CDR3 coding sequence is TGTGCCAGCAGTGCATTACAGGGGAATCAGCCCCAGCATTTT. The encoded protein is CASSALQGNQPQHF.

The rearrangement joins TRBV27 to TRBJ1-2; TRBD1 matches 9 bases. CDR3 length: 14 residues. V dropped 6 bases and J dropped 6; count of bases not matched to a gene: 8. In germline, CDR1 is MNHEY, CDR2 SMNVEV (reference sequence). The DNA of the CDR3 is TGTGCCAGCAGCTCTAGGGGACAGGGTAATGGCTACACCTTC. Encoded protein: CASSSRGQGNGYTF.

The chain recombines TRBV21-1 with TRBJ1-4. TRBV21-1 is labeled a pseudogene. The CDR3 extends over 14 amino acids. The CDR3 DNA sequence: TGTGCCAGCAGCTTCGGGGGGCTTAATGAAAAACTGTTTTTT. Translated, it gives CASSFGGLNEKLFF.

The genes are TRBV5-4 and TRBJ2-5, with D uncertain. The CDR3 sequence is 13 residues long. From germline, CDR1 is SGHNT and CDR2 YYREEE (reference sequence). Trimming took off 2 bases at V and 1 base at J, with 6 bases between the two ends. CDR3: CASSLQIQETQYF. CDR3 DNA sequence: TGTGCCAGCAGCTTACAGATCCAAGAGACCCAGTACTTC.

This clone was seen a few times. The chain combines TRBV30 with TRBJ2-7; D gene ambiguous. The CDR3 has 13 amino acids. Germline V gene lookup returns CDR1 GTSNPN and CDR2 SVGIG (reference sequence). The V and J ends lost 2 bases and 2 bases respectively, with 10 bases between them. As DNA, the CDR3 is TGTGCCTGGAGTAGAGAAAGTACCTACGAGCAGTACTTC. The encoded protein is CAWSRESTYEQYF.

The chain has TRBV27 and TRBJ2-2; 10 positions agree with TRBD2. Germline V CDR1 and CDR2: MNHEY, SMNVEV (reference sequence). The CDR3 is 14 amino acids. V shed 6 bases and J 6 bases; nucleotides not matched to a gene: 4. The CDR3 DNA sequence: TGTGCCAGCAGGGGTAGCGGGAGGTCCGGGGAGCTGTTTTTT. This encodes CASRGSGRSGELFF.

The chain combines TRBV10-3 with TRBJ2-7, with 7 nucleotides matching TRBD1. There are 13 residues in the CDR3. Germline-derived CDR1 and CDR2 are ENHRY and SYGVKD. The V gene end was trimmed by 6 bases and the J gene end by 3 bases; junction bases not matched to a gene: 5. This chain's CDR3 is CAIRWTGGYEQYF. Here the CDR3 DNA reads TGTGCCATCAGGTGGACAGGAGGCTACGAGCAGTACTTC.

The genes are TRBV2 and TRBJ2-7; a weak D match, TRBD1 (5 bases). The CDR3 is 16 residues long. Trimming took 8 bases from V and 0 from J, leaving 20 bases between them. Germline-derived CDR1 and CDR2 are SNHLY and FYNNEI. CDR3 nucleotide sequence: TGTGCCAGCGCCTTCGAAACAGGCAGCCTCTCCTACGAGCAGTACTTC. Translated: CASAFETGSLSYEQYF. The complete variable domain, with remaining parts taken from reference TRBV2 and TRBJ2-7, reads EPEVTQTPSHQVTQMGQEVILRCVPISNHLYFYWYRQILGQKVEFLVSFYNNEISEKSEIFDDQFSVERPDGSNFTLKIRSTKLEDSAMYFCASAFETGSLSYEQYFGPGTRLTVT.

The CDR3, as DNA: TGTGCCAGCAGCCATGGGACAGGCCCCTATGAGCAGTTCTTC. This translates into CASSHGTGPYEQFF. The chain couples TRBV14 to TRBJ2-1, with TRBD1 identical over 8 bases. This CDR3 contains 14 residues. Germline V gene sequence: CDR1 SGHDN, CDR2 FVKESK. The J segment lost 8 bases and the V segment lost 3 bases, leaving 6 bases of the junction unmatched.

V is TRBV27 and J is TRBJ1-2; D not certain. Germline V gene data show CDR1 as MNHEY and CDR2 as SMNVEV (reference sequence). V lost 2 bases to trimming and J lost 8 bases, with 15 bases between them. The CDR3 runs 14 residues. This chain's CDR3 is CASSLRQAGGGYTF. The CDR3 region has the DNA TGTGCCAGCAGTTTACGTCAGGCTGGCGGGGGCTACACCTTC.

The chain carries TRBV18 and TRBJ2-1; D gene unclear. V lost 6 bases and J 8 bases, leaving 14 bases between the germline ends. Germline V gene lookup returns CDR1 KGHSH and CDR2 LQKENI. The CDR3 is made up of 13 amino acids. CDR3 sequence reads: CASSELLEYEQFF. The CDR3, as DNA: TGTGCCAGCTCGGAGCTCCTAGAGTATGAGCAGTTCTTC.